This T cell receptor (beta chain) was identified in a study of blood T cells in healthy people across ages. Broader study findings: As age increased, TCR beta diversity per million T cells fell in a roughly linear fashion. Estimates of diversity drawn from one million T cells were considered underestimates.

In the case of this clonotype: Its antigen is still unknown.

CDR3 size: 14 residues. Germline assignment: CDR1 SQVTM and CDR2 ANQGSEA. Trimming took off 6 bases at V and 5 bases at J, with 17 bases between the two ends. Primed by a sample-barcoded 5' primer and a J-beta primer mix, a second PCR proceeded for about 6 to 12 cycles. The yield of each sample was at least 2.5 million CDR3-containing paired-end reads. MiXCR, applied by TCRdb to the 5' RACE reads, yields one record per CDR3 protein. The table records over 1,300,000 distinct CDR3 sequences, almost 60% of them present only once. This receptor was identified in a young man in good health. What was sequenced was blood. The chain combines TRBV29-1 with TRBJ2-1; D may be TRBD1 or TRBD2 (5 bases each). CDR3 sequence (DNA): TGCAGCGTCCGGACACCGGGAACCCACAATGAGCAGTTCTTC. This codes for CSVRTPGTHNEQFF.